These 32 T cell receptor beta chains were sequenced from one sample in a study of T cell repertoires in cytomegalovirus infection. TCRdb independently ran MiXCR on the reads; one entry per CDR3 protein. Of some 7,600 distinct CDR3 sequences listed, under 55% are singletons. Their cognate antigens are unknown. Source material: PBMCs, sequenced either directly or after in vitro stimulation (not recorded which). The receptors originated from a human donor in good health (CMV status not recorded). Some clones in this sample may be carry-over from other donors' samples.

This clonotype turned up a few times. V usage is TRBV7-8 and J usage is TRBJ2-1; TRBD1 might be the D (6 bases). The ends were cut back, 1 base at V and 4 bases at J, with 8 bases in the middle. Germline CDR1 and CDR2: SGHVS and FQNEAQ. The length of the CDR3 is 14 residues. In DNA form, the CDR3 reads TGTGCCAGCAGCTTAGTACAGGGATACAATGAGCAGTTCTTC. This codes for CASSLVQGYNEQFF.

The chain carries TRBV6-1 and TRBJ1-6; TRBD1 might be the D (5 bases). Germline V gene data show CDR1 as MNHNS and CDR2 as SASEGT. Trimming took off 0 bases at V and 6 bases at J, with 9 bases between the two ends. The CDR3 extends over 15 amino acids. The CDR3 nucleotides read TGTGCCAGCAGTGAAGCAGCGGGGACTAATTCACCCCTCCACTTT. Residues: CASSEAAGTNSPLHF.

About this clonotype itself: A junction boundary mismatches the germline segment, possibly from a read error. The chain combines TRBV12-3 or TRBV12-4 with TRBJ1-5; TRBD1 might be the D (6 bases). This CDR3 is built from 18 residues. CDR3 loop: CASSQEGTRGPYHPPPHF. In DNA form, the CDR3 reads TGTGCCAGCAGTCAGGAGGGGACCAGGGGTCCGTACCATCCGCCCCCGCATTTT.

The chain recombines TRBV19 with TRBJ1-2; TRBD1 is a possible D gene (6 bases). Germline V gives CDR1 LNHDA, CDR2 SQIVND (reference sequence). V lost 8 bases, J lost 2 bases, and 12 bases lay in between. The CDR3 has 13 amino acids. The CDR3, as DNA: TGTGCCAGTCGCATACAGGGAAACTATGGCTACACCTTC. Amino acid sequence: CASRIQGNYGYTF.

J is TRBJ1-5 and V is TRBV19, with a weak D call TRBD1 (6 bases). The CDR3 consists of 16 residues. V lost 4 bases and J 4 bases, leaving 17 bases between the germline ends. Germline V gene sequence: CDR1 LNHDA, CDR2 SQIVND (reference sequence). CDR3 amino acids: CASSRTVMGGNQPQHF. The CDR3 DNA reads TGTGCCAGTAGTAGGACAGTGATGGGCGGGAATCAGCCCCAGCATTTT.

This rearrangement joins TRBV12-5 to TRBJ2-1; D gene unclear. The CDR3 has 19 amino acids. In germline, CDR1 is LGHNT, CDR2 FRNRAP. Here the CDR3 reads CAIGLVSVIGSVPSHEQFF. The CDR3 DNA follows: TGTGCGATTGGATTGGTATCGGTAATAGGGTCCGTCCCCTCCCATGAGCAGTTCTTC.

J is TRBJ2-5 and V is TRBV7-8; 11 bases line up with TRBD1. This CDR3 contains 16 residues. The J segment lost 4 bases and the V segment lost 0 bases, leaving 4 bases of the junction unmatched. CDR1 is SGHVS and CDR2 is FQNEAQ in the germline V gene. CDR3 sequence (DNA): TGTGCCAGCAGCTTAGCGAGGACAGGGGGCATAGAGACCCAGTACTTC. Translating gives CASSLARTGGIETQYF.

This clonotype has a handful of counts. This chain uses TRBV3-1 with TRBJ2-7; D might be TRBD1 or TRBD2, each matching 5 bases. Germline values: CDR1 LGHDT, CDR2 YNNKEL (reference sequence). The CDR3 consists of 15 residues. The ends were cut back, 4 bases at V and 6 bases at J, with 19 bases in the middle. The CDR3 is CASSLPSARGSEQYF. CDR3 sequence (DNA): TGTGCCAGCAGCCTACCCTCGGCTCGGGGCAGCGAGCAGTACTTC.

The chain is built from TRBV12-5 and TRBJ2-1; D remains ambiguous. Trimming shortened V by 6 bases and J by 9 bases, and 9 bases separated the two germline ends. Germline assignment: CDR1 LGHNT and CDR2 FRNRAP. This CDR3 contains 11 residues. CDR3 coding DNA: TGTGCTAGTGGCACGATTGGTGAGCAGTTCTTC. As protein: CASGTIGEQFF.

The chain uses TRBV28 and TRBJ2-3; no definite D call. V was shortened by 3 bases and J by 4 bases, with 14 bases between the two germline ends. The CDR3 consists of 15 residues. The germline V gene has CDR1 MDHEN and CDR2 SYDVKM. CDR3 in amino acids: CASSFLNEQSDTQYF. Written as DNA, the CDR3 is TGTGCCAGCAGTTTCCTCAACGAACAGTCAGATACGCAGTATTTT. The variable domain in full, completed from reference TRBV28 and TRBJ2-3, reads DVKVTQSSRYLVKRTGEKVFLECVQDMDHENMFWYRQDPGLGLRLIYFSYDVKMKEKGDIPEGYSVSREKKERFSLILESASTNQTSMYLCASSFLNEQSDTQYFGPGTRLTVL.

This clonotype was seen many times. The chain uses TRBV5-1 and TRBJ2-1, with 9 nucleotides matching TRBD1. After removal of 0 bases from V and 6 bases from J, the junction contained 7 bases not matched to a gene. This CDR3 has 16 amino acids. CDR1 and CDR2 from the germline V gene are SGHRS and YFSETQ. CDR3 nucleotides: TGCGCCAGCAGCTTGGGAGGACAGGGGAATGTCAATGAGCAGTTCTTC. Its protein product is CASSLGGQGNVNEQFF. Filled out from reference TRBV5-1 and TRBJ2-1, the complete variable domain reads KAGVTQTPRYLIKTRGQQVTLSCSPISGHRSVSWYQQTPGQGLQFLFEYFSETQRNKGNFPGRFSGRQFSNSRSEMNVSTLELGDSALYLCASSLGGQGNVNEQFFGPGTRLTVL.

Concerning this clonotype: Since no conserved phenylalanine or tryptophan closes the CDR3, a read error is the likely cause. The V call is TRBV19, the J call TRBJ2-7; D possibly matches TRBD1 or TRBD2 (6 bases each). The CDR3 has 13 amino acids. Germline assignment: CDR1 LNHDA and CDR2 SQIVND (reference sequence). CDR3 residues: CARSGGQPYEQYL. CDR3 coding DNA: TGTGCCCGTAGTGGGGGGCAGCCCTACGAGCAGTACTTA.

As concerns this clonotype: The junction does not match germline at one end; this may be a read error. V gene TRBV7-6 combines with J gene TRBJ2-1; D might be TRBD1 or TRBD2, each matching 5 bases. The CDR3 spans 16 residues. The germline V gene encodes CDR1 SGHVS and CDR2 FNYEAQ. CDR3: CASSLVLGTAAIQHLF. The CDR3 coding sequence is TGTGCCAGCAGCTTAGTATTAGGGACCGCCGCAATCCAGCATTTATTC.

There are a few counts of this clonotype. This chain uses TRBV5-4 with TRBJ2-3; TRBD1 matches 9 bases. V was pared by 3 bases and J by 5 bases, with 1 base of the junction left unmatched. Germline values: CDR1 SGHNT, CDR2 YYREEE (reference sequence). The CDR3 length is 13 residues. The CDR3 reads CASSWTGEDTQYF. CDR3 DNA sequence: TGTGCCAGCAGCTGGACAGGGGAAGATACGCAGTATTTT.

The V and J genes are TRBV10-3 and TRBJ2-7; D perhaps matches TRBD1 (5 bases). CDR1 and CDR2 (germline): ENHRY, SYGVKD. Deletions cut 2 bases from V and 0 bases from J, with 5 bases between. CDR3 length equals 13 residues. CDR3 protein: CAISEDSSYEQYF. The CDR3 DNA is TGTGCCATCAGTGAGGACAGCTCCTACGAGCAGTACTTC.

This clonotype has a handful of counts. The chain joins TRBV6-6 to TRBJ2-1; possibly TRBD1 for D (6 bases). Germline V CDR1 and CDR2: MNHNY, SVGAGI (reference sequence). This CDR3 comprises 17 residues. The germline V and J ends were trimmed by 5 bases and 0 bases, with 17 bases remaining between them. CDR3 DNA sequence: TGTGCCAGCAGTGAGAAGATGGGGACAATCTCCTACAATGAGCAGTTCTTC. This sequence encodes CASSEKMGTISYNEQFF.

V gene TRBV7-8 combines with J gene TRBJ2-1; 9 nucleotides agree with TRBD2. J was trimmed by 9 bases and V by 3 bases; bases with no gene match: 12. The germline gives CDR1 SGHVS, CDR2 FQNEAQ. The CDR3 extends over 16 amino acids. CDR3 region: CASSFPQGGGAGEQFF. The CDR3 DNA reads as TGTGCCAGCAGCTTCCCCCAGGGCGGGGGGGCGGGTGAGCAGTTCTTC.

The rearrangement links TRBV10-3 to TRBJ2-2; maybe TRBD2 (6 bases). This CDR3 has 15 residues. In germline, CDR1 is ENHRY, CDR2 SYGVKD. Trimming removed 8 bases at V and 0 bases at J, with 13 bases between. The CDR3 is CAIGGRSTNTGELFF. The CDR3 DNA reads as TGTGCCATCGGGGGGAGGTCCACGAACACCGGGGAGCTGTTTTTT.

The chain combines TRBV20-1 with TRBJ2-2; TRBD1 matches 11 bases. Losses at the gene ends were 5 bases for V and 4 bases for J; bases not matched to a gene: 3. The CDR3 runs 14 residues. Germline CDR1 reads DFQATT; CDR2 reads SNEGSKA (reference sequence). The CDR3 region has the DNA TGCAGTGCTCAAGGACAGGGGGCCACCGGGGAGCTGTTTTTT. Translating gives CSAQGQGATGELFF.

As for this clonotype: The junction departs from the called germline gene at one end, perhaps through a read error. The chain employs TRBV4-1 and TRBJ1-2, with no clear D. This CDR3 is 14 amino acids long. CDR1 and CDR2 from the germline V gene are MGHRA and YSYEKL. CDR3 DNA sequence: TGCCACAGCAGCCAAGCTCGGCTAAAGGGTGGCTACACATTC. Residues: CHSSQARLKGGYTF.

The rearrangement links TRBV27 to TRBJ2-3, with D hard to call. Per germline, CDR1 MNHEY and CDR2 SMNVEV (reference sequence). This CDR3 spans 10 amino acids. This chain's CDR3 is CVSQRDTQYF. The CDR3 DNA reads as TGTGTTAGTCAAAGAGATACGCAGTATTTT.

This clonotype showed up just a few times. This likely comes from a read error, as the CDR3 has no conserved phenylalanine or tryptophan at its end. V is TRBV7-2 and J is TRBJ2-3, with a tentative D call TRBD1 (5 bases). The CDR3 loop spans 14 amino acids. CDR1 SGHTA and CDR2 FQGNSA come from the germline V gene. As DNA, the CDR3 is TGTGTCAGCAGCGTAACGGACAAGATAGATACGCAGTATTCT. This codes for CVSSVTDKIDTQYS.

V is TRBV12-3 or TRBV12-4 and J is TRBJ2-2; D gene uncertain. The CDR3 consists of 12 residues. V dropped 2 bases and J dropped 6 bases, with 4 bases sitting between them. CDR3 sequence (DNA): TGTGCCAGCAGTTTAAGATCCGGGGAGCTGTTTTTT. It codes for CASSLRSGELFF.

The V gene is TRBV5-1, the J gene TRBJ1-6, with 7 bases that match TRBD1. The CDR3 consists of 16 residues. Germline trimming cut 0 bases from V and 7 bases from J; bases unmatched to any gene: 7. CDR1 SGHRS and CDR2 YFSETQ come from the germline V gene. DNA of the CDR3: TGCGCCAGCAGCTTGGCGGGACAGTTGCAGAATTCACCCCTCCACTTT. Translating gives CASSLAGQLQNSPLHF.

Note on this clonotype: As the CDR3 is not closed by the conserved phenylalanine or tryptophan, this likely results from a read error. The rearrangement joins TRBV7-2 to TRBJ2-5, with a tentative D call TRBD1 (6 bases). Trimming removed 3 bases from V and 7 bases from J, with 15 bases in between. Germline-derived CDR1 and CDR2 are SGHTA and FQGNSA. CDR3 size: 14 residues. The DNA of the CDR3 is TGTGCCAGCAGCTTCATCCTAGGGGGTTGGACCCAGTACTTA. It is translated as CASSFILGGWTQYL.

V and J are TRBV2 and TRBJ1-5; perhaps TRBD1 as D (5 bases). V was shortened by 4 bases and J by 2 bases, with 18 bases between the two germline ends. The CDR3 spans 17 residues. CDR1 is SNHLY, CDR2 FYNNEI, per germline. DNA for the CDR3: TGTGCCAGCAGTGTCAGGGAGTTACGGATAGGCAATCAGCCCCAGCATTTT. Translation: CASSVRELRIGNQPQHF.

The rearrangement links TRBV12-3 or TRBV12-4 to TRBJ1-4; 8 positions agree with TRBD1. The CDR3 has 15 amino acids. V gave up 4 bases and J gave up 6 bases; unmatched junction bases: 7. The CDR3 here is CASSWNLQGDEKLFF. The CDR3 DNA sequence: TGTGCCAGCAGTTGGAACTTACAGGGGGATGAAAAACTGTTTTTT.

As for this clonotype: At one end the junction does not follow the germline gene, possibly because of a read error. V gene TRBV4-2 combines with J gene TRBJ2-1; 9 bases line up with TRBD2. CDR3 length: 17 residues. Germline values: CDR1 LGHNA, CDR2 YNFKEQ. The CDR3 nucleotides are TGTGCCAGCCGCCAAGATTCCTATAGCGGGGGACACAATGAGCAGTTCTTC. Translated, it gives CASRQDSYSGGHNEQFF.

Comment on this clonotype: Relative to the germline gene, one junction end is altered; a read error may explain this. This chain links TRBV12-3 or TRBV12-4 with TRBJ1-1; 8 nucleotides align to TRBD1. The CDR3 consists of 15 residues. This chain's CDR3 is CDSSTQTGVNTEAFF. In DNA, the CDR3 is TGTGACAGCAGCACCCAGACAGGGGTTAACACTGAAGCTTTCTTT.

The table lists this clonotype with a few counts. The chain recombines TRBV7-6 with TRBJ2-5; a possible D gene is TRBD1 (6 bases). Per the germline V gene, CDR1 is SGHVS and CDR2 is FNYEAQ. The CDR3 consists of 13 residues. V lost 5 bases and J lost 7, with 14 bases in between. The CDR3 is CASSVQGDVTQYF. For the CDR3, the DNA is TGTGCCAGCAGCGTACAGGGCGATGTGACCCAGTACTTC. Combining the CDR3 with reference TRBV7-6 and TRBJ2-5 gives the whole variable domain GAGVSQSPRYKVTKRGQDVALRCDPISGHVSLYWYRQALGQGPEFLTYFNYEAQQDKSGLPNDRFSAERPEGSISTLTIQRTEQRDSAMYRCASSVQGDVTQYFGPGTRLLVL.

The chain is built from TRBV7-2 and TRBJ2-5; D is uncertain. This CDR3 has 13 amino acids. Germline CDR1 and CDR2: SGHTA and FQGNSA. Trimming pared 3 bases from V and 4 bases from J, leaving 9 bases between. The CDR3 bases are TGTGCCAGCAGCTTCAAGGGCAGAGAGACCCAGTACTTC. It is translated as CASSFKGRETQYF.

This clonotype appeared a few times. The V gene is TRBV12-5, the J gene TRBJ2-1, with D possibly TRBD1 on 5 matching bases. V was trimmed by 0 bases and J by 12 bases, leaving 30 bases between them. Germline assignment: CDR1 LGHNT and CDR2 FRNRAP. The length of the CDR3 is 19 residues. CDR3 sequence reads: CASGLVSVIGAVPSTAQFF. CDR3 nucleotides: TGTGCTAGTGGTTTGGTATCGGTAATAGGGGCCGTCCCCTCCACTGCGCAGTTCTTC.